A single sample gave rise to the 25 T cell receptor beta chains below, sequenced in a study of a mutant IDH1 vaccine in newly diagnosed glioma. Antigens of these TCRs are unknown. Indicated time point: week 11, during vaccination. In every dose of vaccine, 300 ug of mutant IDH1 20-mer peptide was given alongside topical imiquimod. Generated by immunoSEQ multiplex PCR, the TCRdb table keeps only in-frame clones and is missing some. The sample holds 100,000 to 120,000 clones; roughly 90% are singletons and the top ten take 0.55% to 0.7%. The sample in question was PBMCs, obtained from a glioma patient whose treatment included an IDH1 peptide vaccine. The receptors originated from a woman aged 45 to 65 with glioma.

This clone was found a few times. The chain combines TRBV27 with TRBJ1-2; a weak D match, TRBD1 (5 bases). V lost 4 bases, J lost 0 bases, and 12 bases lay in between. The CDR3 sequence is 15 residues long. Germline V CDR1 and CDR2: MNHEY, SMNVEV (reference sequence). In nucleotides, the CDR3 is TGTGCCAGCAGTTCTACGACAGCATCTAACTATGGCTACACCTTC. This gives the protein CASSSTTASNYGYTF.

The J gene is TRBJ2-2, the V gene TRBV5-4, with TRBD1 as a possible D gene (6 bases). This CDR3 contains 15 residues. Per the germline V gene, CDR1 is SGHNT and CDR2 is YYREEE (reference sequence). The V gene lost 0 bases and the J gene lost 3 bases, with 9 bases spanning the gap. This CDR3 is CASSLDRADTGELFF. The CDR3 DNA reads as TGTGCCAGCAGCTTGGACAGGGCAGACACCGGGGAGCTGTTTTTT.

The chain combines TRBV28 with TRBJ1-2; no clear D. CDR1 MDHEN and CDR2 SYDVKM come from the germline V gene. This CDR3 has 13 amino acids. Trimming left V 4 bases short and J 7 bases short, with 13 bases between. The CDR3 sequence is CASSSPPEVGYTF. The CDR3, as DNA: TGTGCCAGCAGTTCCCCACCTGAGGTTGGCTACACCTTC.

Points on this clone: The sample holds other DNA sequences that translate to the same CDR3. The gene calls are TRBV2 and TRBJ1-1; D is unresolved. Between the trimmed V and J ends, which lost 3 bases and 1 base, there was a span of 6 bases. CDR1 SNHLY and CDR2 FYNNEI come from the germline V gene. The CDR3 is made up of 13 amino acids. The CDR3 DNA is TGTGCCAGCAGTGAGGACGGGAACACTGAAGCTTTCTTT. Amino acid sequence: CASSEDGNTEAFF. The full variable domain, rest sourced from reference TRBV2 and TRBJ1-1, is EPEVTQTPSHQVTQMGQEVILRCVPISNHLYFYWYRQILGQKVEFLVSFYNNEISEKSEIFDDQFSVERPDGSNFTLKIRSTKLEDSAMYFCASSEDGNTEAFFGQGTRLTVV.

The V call is TRBV5-4, the J call TRBJ2-1; no definite D call. The CDR3 runs to 17 residues. Trimming removed 2 bases from V and 0 bases from J, with 15 bases in between. The germline gives CDR1 SGHNT, CDR2 YYREEE (reference sequence). CDR3 sequence (DNA): TGTGCCAGCAGCTTTGGGTTTGCCAGCCTCTCCTACAATGAGCAGTTCTTC. It encodes CASSFGFASLSYNEQFF.

The J gene is TRBJ2-2, the V gene TRBV7-8, with 15 bases fitting TRBD2. With 2 bases clipped from V and 8 bases from J, the junction kept 6 bases outside the gene matches. Germline-derived CDR1 and CDR2 are SGHVS and FQNEAQ. The CDR3 loop spans 17 amino acids. Here the CDR3 DNA reads TGTGCCAGCAGCTTAAGGACTAGCGGGAGGGCCTCAGGGGAGCTGTTTTTT. Protein: CASSLRTSGRASGELFF.

The rearrangement uses TRBV27 and TRBJ1-1; D gene ambiguous. This CDR3 comprises 15 residues. CDR1 is MNHEY and CDR2 is SMNVEV in the germline V gene (reference sequence). V shed 0 bases and J shed 6 bases, with 14 bases lying between them. CDR3 DNA: TGTGCCAGCAGTTTATCGGCGGGAGGCTGGCCTGAAGCTTTCTTT. It yields the protein CASSLSAGGWPEAFF.

The CDR3: CASSKGETGGMADTQYF. CDR3 bases: TGTGCCAGCAGCAAAGGAGAGACAGGGGGTATGGCAGATACGCAGTATTTT. This chain links TRBV21-1 with TRBJ2-3; the table gives TRBD1 as D, unverified against the DNA. TRBV21-1 is flagged as a pseudogene. The CDR3 is 17 amino acids.

The chain is built from TRBV9 and TRBJ2-7; either TRBD1 or TRBD2 may supply D (7 bases each). Trimming stripped 5 bases from V and 0 bases from J, with 18 bases between. The CDR3 is made up of 16 amino acids. From germline, CDR1 is SGDLS and CDR2 YYNGEE. CDR3 coding DNA: TGTGCCAGCAGTCATAGTAGGGAGGGGGCCTCCTACGAGCAGTACTTC. Its protein product is CASSHSREGASYEQYF.

The CDR3 DNA reads TGTGCCAGCAGAGGACTAGCGGGAGAGGACCTACGGACCTACAATGAGCAGTTCTTC. This gives the protein CASRGLAGEDLRTYNEQFF. The V and J genes are TRBV2 and TRBJ2-1, with TRBD2 matching over 13 bases. This CDR3 spans 19 amino acids. Unmatched junction bases numbered 13, after V lost 6 bases and J lost 2 bases. Per germline, CDR1 SNHLY and CDR2 FYNNEI.

V is TRBV15 and J is TRBJ2-1; 7 nucleotides agree with TRBD1. V lost 3 bases to trimming and J lost 4 bases; unmatched junction nucleotides: 9. The CDR3 has 16 residues. Per germline, CDR1 LNHNV and CDR2 YYDKDF (reference sequence). CDR3 sequence reads: CATSRVGQLKYNEQFF. The DNA for the CDR3 is TGTGCCACCAGCAGGGTGGGACAGCTGAAATACAATGAGCAGTTCTTC. Supplemented by reference TRBV15 and TRBJ2-1, the full variable domain reads DAMVIQNPRYQVTQFGKPVTLSCSQTLNHNVMYWYQQKSSQAPKLLFHYYDKDFNNEADTPDNFQSRRPNTSFCFLDIRSPGLGDTAMYLCATSRVGQLKYNEQFFGPGTRLTVL.

J is TRBJ2-7 and V is TRBV5-5; D possibly corresponds to TRBD1 (6 bases). Germline V gives CDR1 SGHKS, CDR2 YYEKEE (reference sequence). The CDR3 length is 15 residues. Trimming took 4 bases from V and 1 from J, leaving 15 bases between them. Here the CDR3 DNA reads TGTGCCAGCAGCCCACTCAGGGGTACTTCCTACGAGCAGTACTTC. This translates into CASSPLRGTSYEQYF.

The V and J genes are TRBV5-1 and TRBJ2-7; TRBD2 is a possible D gene (7 bases). V lost 1 base, J lost 0 bases, and 11 bases lay in between. CDR1 SGHRS and CDR2 YFSETQ come from the germline V gene. The CDR3 is made up of 15 amino acids. The CDR3 sequence is CASSLRAGASYEQYF. DNA for the CDR3: TGCGCCAGCAGCTTGCGGGCGGGGGCCTCCTACGAGCAGTACTTC.

DNA of the CDR3: TGTGCCAGCAGCACGACTAGCGGGAGTTACAATGAGCAGTTCTTC. It translates to CASSTTSGSYNEQFF. The chain combines TRBV7-3 with TRBJ2-1; 12 bases are a match to TRBD2. V dropped 5 bases and J dropped 4; count of bases not matched to a gene: 3. The CDR3 is made up of 15 amino acids. CDR1 is SGHTA and CDR2 is FQGTGA in the germline V gene.

The V call is TRBV18, the J call TRBJ1-2; 7 bases agree with TRBD1. This CDR3 is built from 15 residues. The junction had 10 bases not matched to a gene; V was cut back by 4 bases and J by 5 bases. Per the germline V gene, CDR1 is KGHSH and CDR2 is LQKENI. CDR3 DNA: TGTGCCAGCTCACTAGAGACAGGGATGGGGTATGGCTACACCTTC. This gives the protein CASSLETGMGYGYTF.

V gene TRBV7-3 combines with J gene TRBJ2-2, with a weak D call TRBD1 (8 bases). CDR1 is SGHTA and CDR2 is FQGTGA in the germline V gene. Trimming stripped 5 bases from V and 7 bases from J, with 14 bases between. The CDR3 loop spans 14 amino acids. CDR3 residues: CASSLDREGGELFF. Here the CDR3 DNA reads TGTGCCAGCAGCCTGGACAGGGAGGGCGGGGAGCTGTTTTTT.

The V call is TRBV23-1, the J call TRBJ1-1; the match to TRBD1 covers 7 bases. TRBV23-1 has ORF status, its function being uncertain. J was trimmed by 2 bases and V by 8 bases; bases with no gene match: 17. This CDR3 is built from 17 residues. DNA for the CDR3: TGCGCCAGCCCAAGCGACCGGACAGGCCCGTTTAACACTGAAGCTTTCTTT. Translation: CASPSDRTGPFNTEAFF.

This clone was counted only a few times. The rearrangement joins TRBV18 to TRBJ1-6; D might be TRBD1 (6 bases). V lost 8 bases to trimming and J lost 9 bases, with 14 bases between them. The CDR3 runs 13 residues. CDR1 and CDR2 from the germline V gene are KGHSH and LQKENI. The CDR3 sequence is CASQQGTGSPLHF. The CDR3 region has the DNA TGTGCCAGCCAACAGGGTACGGGTTCACCCCTCCACTTT.

V gene TRBV9 combines with J gene TRBJ1-1; 7 nucleotides agree with TRBD1. The CDR3 totals 14 residues. V lost 0 bases and J lost 3; bases outside the gene matches: 2. From germline, CDR1 is SGDLS and CDR2 YYNGEE. This CDR3 is CASSVEGADTEAFF. CDR3 DNA: TGTGCCAGCAGCGTAGAGGGGGCGGACACTGAAGCTTTCTTT.

The chain has TRBV5-6 and TRBJ2-3, with TRBD2 matching over 11 bases. The CDR3 has 16 residues. Germline V gene lookup returns CDR1 SGHDT and CDR2 YYEEEE. V lost 0 bases to trimming and J lost 2 bases; unmatched junction nucleotides: 2. The CDR3 spells CASSLGSGRATDTQYF. CDR3 coding DNA: TGTGCCAGCAGCTTGGGTAGCGGGAGGGCCACAGATACGCAGTATTTT.

The sample holds one count of this clone. This chain links TRBV18 with TRBJ2-5; the match to TRBD2 covers 8 bases. The J segment lost 4 bases and the V segment lost 1 base, leaving 5 bases of the junction unmatched. The CDR3 loop spans 15 amino acids. CDR1 is KGHSH, CDR2 LQKENI, per germline. The CDR3 loop is CASSPRSGSGETQYF. The CDR3 DNA sequence: TGTGCCAGCTCACCACGGAGCGGGAGTGGAGAGACCCAGTACTTC.

This chain uses TRBV6-5 with TRBJ2-1, with 9 bases that match TRBD1. CDR3 length: 15 residues. V lost 4 bases and J lost 5; bases outside the gene matches: 6. Germline V gene sequence: CDR1 MNHEY, CDR2 SVGAGI. CDR3 region: CASSFRDRAHNEQFF. The CDR3 nucleotides read TGTGCCAGCAGTTTCCGGGACAGGGCCCACAATGAGCAGTTCTTC.

This chain joins TRBV18 and TRBJ1-5; 7 bases are a match to TRBD1. CDR3 length: 15 residues. V shed 5 bases and J 5 bases; nucleotides not matched to a gene: 9. The germline V gene has CDR1 KGHSH and CDR2 LQKENI. The CDR3 nucleotides read TGTGCCAGCTCAGTCACAGGGGCACCCGATCAGCCCCAGCATTTT. This encodes CASSVTGAPDQPQHF.

The rearrangement uses TRBV7-8 and TRBJ2-5, with TRBD2 matching 8 bases. V was pared by 6 bases and J by 2 bases, with 11 bases of the junction left unmatched. The CDR3 has 16 residues. The germline CDR1 and CDR2 sequences are SGHVS and FQNEAQ. CDR3 bases: TGTGCCAGCAGTAGGGGGAGGGTAGCGGGACAAGAGACCCAGTACTTC. Its protein product is CASSRGRVAGQETQYF.

V usage is TRBV18 and J usage is TRBJ1-2; D call uncertain. The CDR3 is 15 residues long. Germline-derived CDR1 and CDR2 are KGHSH and LQKENI. The V gene lost 3 bases and the J gene lost 4 bases, with 15 bases spanning the gap. The DNA for the CDR3 is TGTGCCAGCTCACCCGAGACATTTTCCTCCTATGGCTACACCTTC. This sequence encodes CASSPETFSSYGYTF.